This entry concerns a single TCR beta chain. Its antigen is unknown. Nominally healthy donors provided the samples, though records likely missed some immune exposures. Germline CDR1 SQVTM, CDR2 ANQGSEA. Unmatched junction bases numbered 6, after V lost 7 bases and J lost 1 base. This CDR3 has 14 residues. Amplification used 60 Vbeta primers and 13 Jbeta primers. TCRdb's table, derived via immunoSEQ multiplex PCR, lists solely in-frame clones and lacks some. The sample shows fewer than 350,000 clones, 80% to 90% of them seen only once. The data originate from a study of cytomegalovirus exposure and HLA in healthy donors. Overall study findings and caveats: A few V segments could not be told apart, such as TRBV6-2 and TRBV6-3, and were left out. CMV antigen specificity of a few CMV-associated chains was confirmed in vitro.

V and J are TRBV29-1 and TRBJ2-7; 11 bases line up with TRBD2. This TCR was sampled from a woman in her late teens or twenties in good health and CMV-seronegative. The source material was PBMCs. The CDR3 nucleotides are TGCAGCGCTACCGGGACTAGCGGATCCTACGAGCAGTACTTC. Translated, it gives CSATGTSGSYEQYF.